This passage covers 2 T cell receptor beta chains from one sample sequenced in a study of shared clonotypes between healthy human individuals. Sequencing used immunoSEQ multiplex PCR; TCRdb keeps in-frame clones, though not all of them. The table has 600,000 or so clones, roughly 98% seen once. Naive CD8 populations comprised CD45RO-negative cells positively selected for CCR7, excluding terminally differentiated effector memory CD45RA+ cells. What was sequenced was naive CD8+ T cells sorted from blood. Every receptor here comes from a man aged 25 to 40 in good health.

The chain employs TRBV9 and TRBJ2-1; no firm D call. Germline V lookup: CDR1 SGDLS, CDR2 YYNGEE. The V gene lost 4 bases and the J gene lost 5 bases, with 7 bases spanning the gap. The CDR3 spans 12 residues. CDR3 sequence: CASSTQDNEQFF. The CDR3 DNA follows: TGTGCCAGCAGCACTCAAGACAATGAGCAGTTCTTC.

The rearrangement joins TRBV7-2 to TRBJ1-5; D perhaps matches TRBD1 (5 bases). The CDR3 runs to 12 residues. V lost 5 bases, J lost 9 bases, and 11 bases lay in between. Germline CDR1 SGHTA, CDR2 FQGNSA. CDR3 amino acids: CASSPGTSPQHF. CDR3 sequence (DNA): TGTGCCAGCAGCCCGGGGACCTCGCCCCAGCATTTT.